This TCR beta chain was profiled in a study of shared clonotypes between healthy human individuals. About the study: The donor group consisted of two women and a few men, aged 18 to 49. For every donor, three CD4 naive, three CD4 memory, two CD8 naive and one CD8 memory plates were used.

The study's findings and limits: When naive CD4 clonotypes were compared across a handful of donors, around 5% were shared.

CD45RO-negative CD8 cells positively selected for CCR7 made up the naive population, which excluded terminally differentiated effector memory CD45RA+ cells. With regard to this clone: Its antigen is not identified.

This table comes from immunoSEQ multiplex PCR, and its TCRdb copy is limited to in-frame clones, with some not included. The sample includes around 2,000,000 clones, 85% to 95% of them seen just once. The sample consisted of naive CD8+ T cells from PBMCs. This receptor was taken from a man between 18 and 29 years old in good health. Some clones in this sample may be carry-over from other donors' samples.

The CDR3 protein is CASSPDMRQGQAYEQYF. Written as DNA, the CDR3 is TGCGCCAGCAGCCCCGATATGCGACAGGGTCAGGCCTACGAGCAGTACTTC. V usage is TRBV5-1 and J usage is TRBJ2-7; 7 bases are shared with TRBD1. CDR3 length equals 17 residues. Losses at the gene ends were 4 bases for V and 2 bases for J; bases not matched to a gene: 15. Per the germline V gene, CDR1 is SGHRS and CDR2 is YFSETQ. The full variable domain, completed using reference TRBV5-1 and TRBJ2-7, is KAGVTQTPRYLIKTRGQQVTLSCSPISGHRSVSWYQQTPGQGLQFLFEYFSETQRNKGNFPGRFSGRQFSNSRSEMNVSTLELGDSALYLCASSPDMRQGQAYEQYFGPGTRLTVT.